Presented here are 25 T cell receptor beta chains from one specimen sequenced in a study of radiation and T cells in renal cell carcinoma. The sample's time point: blood 4 weeks post-SBRT, at nephrectomy. The treatment was: 15 Gy SBRT to primary tumor, nephrectomy 4 weeks later. The assay was immunoSEQ multiplex PCR, and TCRdb's table has in-frame clones only and misses some. The data hold around 78,000 clones, with nearly 90% observed a single time. Sequencing used blood, obtained from a patient whose treatment included radiotherapy and nephrectomy. These TCRs come from a woman between 70 and 85 years old with renal cell carcinoma.

The V gene is TRBV5-1, the J gene TRBJ1-1; D gene uncertain. Germline V gene data show CDR1 as SGHRS and CDR2 as YFSETQ. V was clipped by 4 bases and J by 1 base, with 11 bases between them. This CDR3 spans 14 amino acids. Here the CDR3 DNA reads TGCGCCAGCAGCCCCGCGGCATCGAACACTGAAGCTTTCTTT. Translating it yields CASSPAASNTEAFF.

The chain has TRBV30 and TRBJ1-5, with D possibly being TRBD1 (5 bases). Germline V gene sequence: CDR1 GTSNPN, CDR2 SVGIG (reference sequence). The CDR3 is made up of 13 amino acids. Trimming stripped 0 bases from V and 5 bases from J, with 8 bases between. The CDR3 region has the DNA TGTGCCTGGAGTGTAGAACAGGATCAGCCCCAGCATTTT. Translated, it gives CAWSVEQDQPQHF.

The rearrangement joins TRBV5-1 to TRBJ1-6, with 7 nucleotides matching TRBD1. The CDR3 length is 16 residues. The ends lost 0 bases at V and 8 bases at J; junction bases unmatched: 8. CDR1 and CDR2 from the germline V gene are SGHRS and YFSETQ. CDR3: CASSLAVVTGDSPLHF. The CDR3 DNA is TGCGCCAGCAGCTTGGCCGTAGTAACAGGGGATTCACCCCTCCACTTT.

The V gene is TRBV7-9, the J gene TRBJ2-7; 9 bases agree with TRBD1. J was trimmed by 3 bases and V by 0 bases; bases with no gene match: 9. The CDR3 is 17 residues long. Germline values: CDR1 SEHNR, CDR2 FQNEAQ (reference sequence). CDR3 nucleotide sequence: TGTGCCAGCAGCTTAGCCGGAACAGGGGGCGTATTCTACGAGCAGTACTTC. This translates into CASSLAGTGGVFYEQYF.

The J gene is TRBJ1-6, the V gene TRBV14; 8 bases are a match to TRBD1. Germline loops: CDR1 SGHDN, CDR2 FVKESK. V lost 5 bases, J lost 9 bases, and 6 bases stayed unmatched. The CDR3 runs to 14 residues. CDR3 sequence: CASSFDRGGSPLHF. The DNA of the CDR3 is TGTGCCAGCAGCTTCGACAGGGGTGGTTCACCCCTCCACTTT.

The chain is built from TRBV4-2 and TRBJ2-7, with 7 bases matching TRBD1. The CDR3 loop spans 15 amino acids. The V and J ends lost 0 bases and 1 base, in that order; junction bases with no gene match: 3. CDR1 and CDR2 (germline): LGHNA, YNFKEQ. CDR3 sequence: CASSQETGQSYEQYF. The CDR3 DNA is TGTGCCAGCAGCCAAGAAACGGGACAGTCCTACGAGCAGTACTTC.

This rearrangement joins TRBV5-1 to TRBJ2-2, with a possible D match to TRBD1 (5 bases). In germline, CDR1 is SGHRS, CDR2 YFSETQ. Trimming took 5 bases from V and 4 from J, leaving 15 bases between them. The CDR3 has 15 amino acids. CDR3 region: CASSSTVSSTGELFF. As DNA, the CDR3 is TGCGCCAGCAGTTCGACAGTCAGTTCCACCGGGGAGCTGTTTTTT. Combining the CDR3 with reference TRBV5-1 and TRBJ2-2 gives the whole variable domain KAGVTQTPRYLIKTRGQQVTLSCSPISGHRSVSWYQQTPGQGLQFLFEYFSETQRNKGNFPGRFSGRQFSNSRSEMNVSTLELGDSALYLCASSSTVSSTGELFFGEGSRLTVL.

This clone was seen a handful of times. The chain couples TRBV20-1 to TRBJ1-1; no firm D call. Germline CDR1 DFQATT, CDR2 SNEGSKA (reference sequence). Trimming took off 7 bases at V and 5 bases at J, with 11 bases between the two ends. This CDR3 has 11 amino acids. DNA of the CDR3: TGCAGTGAAAAGGAAGGAACTGAAGCTTTCTTT. The encoded protein is CSEKEGTEAFF.

The chain combines TRBV9 with TRBJ1-2, with 8 bases lining up with TRBD1. The V segment lost 3 bases and the J segment 2 bases; nucleotides outside the gene matches: 12. Germline V lookup: CDR1 SGDLS, CDR2 YYNGEE. CDR3 length equals 17 residues. The CDR3 is CASSAGQGIVANYGYTF. For the CDR3, the DNA is TGTGCCAGCAGCGCCGGACAGGGTATAGTCGCCAACTATGGCTACACCTTC. Full variable domain (outside the CDR3, taken from reference TRBV9 and TRBJ1-2): DSGVTQTPKHLITATGQRVTLRCSPRSGDLSVYWYQQSLDQGLQFLIQYYNGEERAKGNILERFSAQQFPDLHSELNLSSLELGDSALYFCASSAGQGIVANYGYTFGSGTRLTVV.

This chain connects TRBV28 to TRBJ2-7; 8 bases are shared with TRBD2. The V and J ends lost 8 bases and 4 bases, in that order; junction bases with no gene match: 10. The CDR3 loop spans 14 amino acids. Germline assignment: CDR1 MDHEN and CDR2 SYDVKM. Here the CDR3 DNA reads TGTGCCAGCCAGGCCGGGGGGGTATTGTACGAGCAGTACTTC. It codes for CASQAGGVLYEQYF. Using reference TRBV28 and TRBJ2-7 for the parts outside the CDR3, the full variable domain is DVKVTQSSRYLVKRTGEKVFLECVQDMDHENMFWYRQDPGLGLRLIYFSYDVKMKEKGDIPEGYSVSREKKERFSLILESASTNQTSMYLCASQAGGVLYEQYFGPGTRLTVT.

The chain carries TRBV5-1 and TRBJ1-1, with D unclear. This CDR3 region has 13 residues. V was trimmed by 4 bases and J by 4 bases, leaving 11 bases between them. CDR1 is SGHRS, CDR2 YFSETQ, per germline. The CDR3: CASSGAMGTEAFF. CDR3 sequence (DNA): TGCGCCAGCAGCGGAGCCATGGGCACTGAAGCTTTCTTT.

As regards this clone: The junction does not match germline at one end; this may be a read error. The V gene is TRBV7-7, the J gene TRBJ2-5, with D perhaps assigned TRBD1 or TRBD2 (5 bases each). Germline CDR1 reads SSHAT; CDR2 reads FNYEAQ (reference sequence). The CDR3 is 15 amino acids. The CDR3 sequence is CASSLDGTHQETQYF. For the CDR3, the DNA is TGTGCTAGCAGCTTAGATGGGACCCACCAAGAGACCCAGTACTTC.

The V and J genes are TRBV19 and TRBJ1-1, with D hard to call. Trimming left V 3 bases short and J 4 bases short, with 21 bases between. This CDR3 comprises 17 residues. In germline, CDR1 is LNHDA, CDR2 SQIVND (reference sequence). In DNA form, the CDR3 reads TGTGCCAGTAGTATGCACCAAAATTTACCTATGAGCACTGAAGCTTTCTTT. Encoded protein: CASSMHQNLPMSTEAFF.

CDR3 residues: CASSFPSSPLHF. The CDR3 DNA follows: TGTGCCAGCAGCTTTCCAAGCTCACCCCTCCACTTT. The rearrangement uses TRBV28 and TRBJ1-6; D gene uncertain. V lost 6 bases and J lost 10, with 10 bases in between. The CDR3 has 12 amino acids. Germline values: CDR1 MDHEN, CDR2 SYDVKM.

This rearrangement joins TRBV9 to TRBJ1-2, with 9 bases matching TRBD1. Trimming took 3 bases from V and 4 from J; bases not matched to a gene: 10. The CDR3 extends over 16 amino acids. In germline, CDR1 is SGDLS, CDR2 YYNGEE. The CDR3 sequence is CASSGMDRGGSYGYTF. CDR3 bases: TGTGCCAGCAGCGGTATGGACAGGGGAGGTTCCTATGGCTACACCTTC.

The gene calls are TRBV7-9 and TRBJ2-1, with 10 positions matching TRBD1. This CDR3 region has 15 residues. V gave up 5 bases and J gave up 6 bases; unmatched junction bases: 7. The germline V gene has CDR1 SEHNR and CDR2 FQNEAQ (reference sequence). DNA of the CDR3: TGTGCCAGCAGCACGGACAGGGGGATAGGCAATGAGCAGTTCTTC. Its protein is CASSTDRGIGNEQFF.

The V gene is TRBV6-1, the J gene TRBJ2-1, with 14 bases that match TRBD2. V trimming: 10 bases; J trimming: 7 bases; junction bases outside the gene matches: 6. Germline-derived CDR1 and CDR2 are MNHNS and SASEGT. The CDR3 extends over 14 amino acids. CDR3 DNA sequence: TGTGCCACTAGACTAGCGGGGGGGCGGAATGAGCAGTTCTTC. The encoded protein is CATRLAGGRNEQFF.

The V gene is TRBV7-2, the J gene TRBJ1-6; 7 nucleotides match TRBD1. With V trimmed by 0 bases and J by 5 bases, 1 base remained unmatched. Germline lookup yields CDR1 SGHTA and CDR2 FQGNSA. This CDR3 contains 15 residues. In nucleotides, the CDR3 is TGTGCCAGCAGCTTAGCGGGACAGAATAATTCACCCCTCCACTTT. Amino acids: CASSLAGQNNSPLHF.

CDR3 loop: CASSLSNYGYTF. The CDR3 DNA reads TGTGCCAGCAGTCTCAGCAACTATGGCTACACCTTC. The chain links TRBV28 to TRBJ1-2, with unresolved D. The CDR3 is made up of 12 amino acids. V shed 5 bases and J shed 2 bases, with 6 bases lying between them. Germline values: CDR1 MDHEN, CDR2 SYDVKM.

This sequence joins TRBV19 and TRBJ1-3, with D maybe TRBD1 (5 bases). The V and J ends lost 4 bases and 4 bases respectively, with 14 bases between them. CDR1 and CDR2 (germline): LNHDA, SQIVND (reference sequence). The CDR3 totals 15 residues. DNA of the CDR3: TGTGCCAGTAGTACGACCAGGGATGGAGGAAACACCATATATTTT. Translating gives CASSTTRDGGNTIYF.

This clone appeared a single time. The V and J genes are TRBV9 and TRBJ1-1, with unresolved D. The CDR3 is 13 amino acids. Trimming pared 1 base from V and 0 bases from J, leaving 4 bases between. Per the germline V gene, CDR1 is SGDLS and CDR2 is YYNGEE. The CDR3 region is CASSVRMNTEAFF. CDR3 in DNA: TGTGCCAGCAGCGTAAGAATGAACACTGAAGCTTTCTTT.

The chain is built from TRBV5-1 and TRBJ1-1; D ambiguous. The CDR3 sequence is 15 residues long. Germline V CDR1 and CDR2: SGHRS, YFSETQ. V lost 0 bases to trimming and J lost 3 bases, with 12 bases between them. CDR3 in amino acids: CASSLVGIGDTEAFF. The CDR3 DNA reads TGCGCCAGCAGCTTGGTTGGCATTGGGGACACTGAAGCTTTCTTT.

This sequence joins TRBV2 and TRBJ1-5; D unresolved. Trimming took off 1 base at V and 4 bases at J, with 11 bases between the two ends. Looked up from germline, CDR1 is SNHLY and CDR2 is FYNNEI. There are 15 residues in the CDR3. The CDR3 DNA sequence: TGTGCCAGCAGTGAAGTAGTGGGCCGAAATCAGCCCCAGCATTTT. This encodes CASSEVVGRNQPQHF.

The table lists this clone with a count of one. The CDR3 region is CASSQAGLTYGYTF. Written as DNA, the CDR3 is TGTGCCAGCAGCCAAGCGGGCTTGACCTATGGCTACACCTTC. V is TRBV7-9 and J is TRBJ1-2; D call uncertain. Germline assignment: CDR1 SEHNR and CDR2 FQNEAQ (reference sequence). V lost 5 bases to trimming and J lost 4 bases, with 14 bases between them. This CDR3 region has 14 residues.

The rearrangement uses TRBV2 and TRBJ2-7, with D hard to call. The CDR3 is 11 residues long. Deletions cut 5 bases from V and 11 bases from J, with 13 bases between. Germline V gene sequence: CDR1 SNHLY, CDR2 FYNNEI. The CDR3 protein is CASSRTVRKYF. The CDR3 DNA sequence: TGTGCCAGCAGTAGGACCGTCCGGAAGTACTTC. The full variable domain, with the rest looked up from reference TRBV2 and TRBJ2-7, is EPEVTQTPSHQVTQMGQEVILRCVPISNHLYFYWYRQILGQKVEFLVSFYNNEISEKSEIFDDQFSVERPDGSNFTLKIRSTKLEDSAMYFCASSRTVRKYFGPGTRLTVT.